The 30 T cell receptor beta chains below were found in one sample sequenced in a study of CD8 T cells in Susac syndrome. The authors reverse transcribed roughly 0.5 to 1 ug RNA with random hexamers. Using its own MiXCR run on the immunoSEQ multiplex PCR reads, TCRdb lists one record per CDR3 protein. Of 250,000 to 300,000 distinct CDR3 sequences detected, about 91% appear once; the ten largest clones hold roughly 0.2%. The sequencing sample was made of CD8+ T cells from PBMCs. The receptors shown here come from a human donor with multiple sclerosis.

V gene TRBV6-5 combines with J gene TRBJ1-2; no firm D call. Per germline, CDR1 MNHEY and CDR2 SVGAGI. The CDR3 has 12 amino acids. With 5 bases removed from V and 7 bases from J, the gap between germline ends came to 11 bases. CDR3 bases: TGTGCCAGCAGTCATGGTATCTCTGGCTACACCTTC. Translated: CASSHGISGYTF.

Worth noting for this clonotype: At one of its ends the junction is not consistent with the germline gene, which may arise from a read error. V is TRBV2 and J is TRBJ1-1; D is undetermined. Germline lookup yields CDR1 SNHLY and CDR2 FYNNEI. The CDR3 consists of 14 residues. For the CDR3, the DNA is TGTGCCAGCAGTGGGATAGGGTGGAACTCTGAAGCTTTCTTT. Translating it yields CASSGIGWNSEAFF.

V and J are TRBV14 and TRBJ2-6; D is unresolved. The CDR3 is made up of 15 amino acids. The germline V gene encodes CDR1 SGHDN and CDR2 FVKESK. V shed 3 bases and J shed 1 base, with 7 bases lying between them. CDR3 sequence (DNA): TGTGCCAGCAGCCAGGTTTGGTCTGGGGCCAACGTCCTGACTTTC. Residues: CASSQVWSGANVLTF.

This clonotype was seen only a few times. The chain uses TRBV12-5 and TRBJ2-7; 9 bases agree with TRBD1. The CDR3 is 14 residues long. CDR1 and CDR2 from the germline V gene are LGHNT and FRNRAP. Trimming at V came to 5 bases and at J to 5 bases, leaving 7 bases not matched to a gene. CDR3 sequence (DNA): TGTGCTAGTGGTACAGGGACAGGGAGCGACGAGCAGTACTTC. It is translated as CASGTGTGSDEQYF.

This chain uses TRBV19 with TRBJ2-5; 7 bases agree with TRBD1. Germline CDR1 is LNHDA and CDR2 is SQIVND (reference sequence). This CDR3 is built from 11 residues. The junction had 6 bases not matched to a gene; V was cut back by 5 bases and J by 12 bases. In DNA form, the CDR3 reads TGTGCCAGTAGTCCCGGGACAGCTAAGTACTTC. Translated, it gives CASSPGTAKYF.

This clonotype was observed a single time. V usage is TRBV6-5 and J usage is TRBJ1-1; 8 bases agree with TRBD1. The CDR3 has 15 amino acids. CDR1 is MNHEY and CDR2 is SVGAGI in the germline V gene. Trimming at V came to 6 bases and at J to 11 bases, leaving 17 bases not matched to a gene. CDR3 coding DNA: TGTGCCAGCAGGGACCGTTCAGGGGGCGTGGGGCAGGCTTTCTTT. It codes for CASRDRSGGVGQAFF.

The J gene is TRBJ2-5, the V gene TRBV2, with D possibly being TRBD1 or TRBD2 (5 bases each). Trimming pared 8 bases from V and 7 bases from J, leaving 11 bases between. The CDR3 extends over 11 amino acids. Germline CDR1 and CDR2: SNHLY and FYNNEI. The CDR3 DNA reads TGTGCCAGCGGGCAGGGAGTGACCCAGTACTTC. It codes for CASGQGVTQYF.

This clonotype was seen a single time. The chain joins TRBV23-1 to TRBJ1-1; a possible D gene is TRBD1 (5 bases). TRBV23-1 has ORF status, its function being uncertain. The CDR3 is made up of 14 amino acids. Trimming stripped 8 bases from V and 5 bases from J, with 18 bases between. The CDR3 region is CASRPKVGPTEAFF. CDR3 DNA: TGCGCCAGCCGACCCAAGGTGGGACCGACTGAAGCTTTCTTT.

The rearrangement joins TRBV4-3 to TRBJ1-1; 7 bases are a match to TRBD1. Per the germline V gene, CDR1 is LGHNA and CDR2 is YSLEER. The CDR3 runs 14 residues. V was pared by 1 base and J by 11 bases, with 10 bases of the junction left unmatched. The CDR3 protein is CASSQVGQGGKAFF. The CDR3 DNA reads TGCGCCAGCAGCCAAGTAGGGCAGGGGGGTAAGGCTTTCTTT.

This clonotype was counted a few times. The chain joins TRBV5-4 to TRBJ2-3, with D possibly being TRBD1 or TRBD2 (5 bases each). The germline V gene encodes CDR1 SGHNT and CDR2 YYREEE (reference sequence). V gave up 0 bases and J gave up 6 bases, with 14 bases separating them. The CDR3 contains 15 residues. The CDR3 spells CASSLAGAGPDTQYF. The CDR3 region has the DNA TGTGCCAGCAGCTTGGCCGGGGCAGGACCCGATACGCAGTATTTT. Filled out from reference TRBV5-4 and TRBJ2-3, the complete variable domain reads ETGVTQSPTHLIKTRGQQVTLRCSSQSGHNTVSWYQQALGQGPQFIFQYYREEENGRGNFPPRFSGLQFPNYSSELNVNALELDDSALYLCASSLAGAGPDTQYFGPGTRLTVL.

The chain couples TRBV27 to TRBJ2-7, with 8 bases fitting TRBD2. The V segment lost 8 bases and the J segment 7 bases; nucleotides outside the gene matches: 10. The CDR3 length is 13 residues. The germline gives CDR1 MNHEY, CDR2 SMNVEV (reference sequence). CDR3 coding DNA: TGTGCCAGCCAAAAGGGGACGGGAGGGGAGCAGTACTTC. Translation gives CASQKGTGGEQYF.

The V and J genes are TRBV29-1 and TRBJ2-1; D tentatively reads TRBD1 or TRBD2 (5 bases each). The CDR3 runs 11 residues. Germline-derived CDR1 and CDR2 are SQVTM and ANQGSEA. V lost 6 bases, J lost 5 bases, and 8 bases lay in between. CDR3 nucleotide sequence: TGCAGCGTCCGAGGGGACAATGAGCAGTTCTTC. Its translation is CSVRGDNEQFF.

The rearrangement links TRBV15 to TRBJ2-3, with TRBD2 identical over 9 bases. The J segment lost 1 base and the V segment lost 8 bases, leaving 10 bases of the junction unmatched. Germline lookup yields CDR1 LNHNV and CDR2 YYDKDF (reference sequence). The CDR3 contains 16 residues. DNA of the CDR3: TGTGCCACCGCAGAGCAGCGGGGGGTCGGCACAGATACGCAGTATTTT. Translating it yields CATAEQRGVGTDTQYF.

The gene calls are TRBV27 and TRBJ2-1; D uncertain. The CDR3 is 13 residues long. Germline CDR1 is MNHEY and CDR2 is SMNVEV (reference sequence). V lost 2 bases and J lost 2, with 4 bases in between. The CDR3 loop is CASSLDTYNEQFF. The DNA for the CDR3 is TGTGCCAGCAGTTTAGATACCTACAATGAGCAGTTCTTC.

As concerns this clonotype: The germline gene is not matched at one end of the junction; a read error may be the cause. J is TRBJ1-2 and V is TRBV3-1, with D unclear. The V gene's germline CDR1 is LGHDT and CDR2 YNNKEL (reference sequence). The CDR3 runs 15 residues. The CDR3 nucleotides are TGTGCCAGCAGCAAAGACGCATACCTCAACTATGGCTACACCTTC. Its translation: CASSKDAYLNYGYTF.

This rearrangement joins TRBV7-9 to TRBJ2-7; a weak D match, TRBD1 (6 bases). V was trimmed by 8 bases and J by 1 base, leaving 12 bases between them. This CDR3 comprises 13 residues. In germline, CDR1 is SEHNR, CDR2 FQNEAQ (reference sequence). The CDR3 DNA reads TGTGCCAGCTCCGGAGGACAGTCCTACGAGCAGTACTTC. Translated: CASSGGQSYEQYF.

This rearrangement joins TRBV7-9 to TRBJ2-2, with 12 bases lining up with TRBD2. This CDR3 is built from 15 residues. CDR1 is SEHNR and CDR2 is FQNEAQ in the germline V gene (reference sequence). The V gene end was trimmed by 4 bases and the J gene end by 6 bases; junction bases not matched to a gene: 3. The CDR3 sequence: CASSSSGREPGELFF. The CDR3 DNA reads as TGTGCCAGCAGCTCTAGCGGGAGGGAACCCGGGGAGCTGTTTTTT.

This clonotype was counted once. The rearrangement links TRBV5-6 to TRBJ1-4; TRBD1 is a possible D gene (5 bases). This CDR3 has 15 amino acids. The V end lost 2 bases, the J end lost 5 bases, and 13 bases lay between the germline ends. CDR1 SGHDT and CDR2 YYEEEE come from the germline V gene. CDR3 protein: CASSFGGGANEKLFF. In DNA form, the CDR3 reads TGTGCCAGCAGCTTCGGTGGTGGGGCGAATGAAAAACTGTTTTTT.

Here the CDR3 DNA reads TGCGCCAGCAGCCTAGGGACGGACCCTTCTGGAAACACCATATATTTT. Its protein product is CASSLGTDPSGNTIYF. The V call is TRBV5-1, the J call TRBJ1-3; possible D gene TRBD1, 5 bases. V dropped 4 bases and J dropped 1 base, with 15 bases sitting between them. The CDR3 consists of 16 residues. Germline V gene data show CDR1 as SGHRS and CDR2 as YFSETQ.

This rearrangement joins TRBV15 to TRBJ2-7, with D unclear. CDR1 is LNHNV and CDR2 is YYDKDF in the germline V gene (reference sequence). The ends were cut back, 8 bases at V and 3 bases at J, with 8 bases in the middle. This CDR3 spans 11 amino acids. CDR3 sequence: CATGVGYEQYF. In DNA, the CDR3 is TGTGCCACCGGGGTGGGCTACGAGCAGTACTTC.

V is TRBV9 and J is TRBJ2-1; no firm D call. Germline assignment: CDR1 SGDLS and CDR2 YYNGEE. The length of the CDR3 is 13 residues. The V gene lost 4 bases and the J gene lost 7 bases, with 12 bases spanning the gap. The CDR3 DNA is TGTGCCAGCAGCCCTAGTTCTGGTAATGAGCAGTTCTTC. This sequence encodes CASSPSSGNEQFF.

The chain uses TRBV19 and TRBJ1-2; D gene uncertain. The V end lost 1 base, the J end lost 4 bases, and 4 bases lay between the germline ends. CDR1 and CDR2 (germline): LNHDA, SQIVND (reference sequence). The CDR3 has 12 amino acids. The DNA for the CDR3 is TGTGCCAGTAGTATAGCGGGCTATGGCTACACCTTC. Translating it yields CASSIAGYGYTF.

This chain uses TRBV6-5 with TRBJ1-2; D is unresolved. The length of the CDR3 is 13 residues. Germline V gives CDR1 MNHEY, CDR2 SVGAGI. The V end was cut by 10 bases, the J end by 5 bases, with 17 bases between. The CDR3 DNA reads TGTGCCATCCGAGGCGGGCTTGGGTATGGCTACACCTTC. Amino acids: CAIRGGLGYGYTF.

This clonotype was observed a handful of times. This chain connects TRBV4-1 to TRBJ2-7; maybe TRBD2 (5 bases). The CDR3 spans 13 residues. CDR1 is MGHRA and CDR2 is YSYEKL in the germline V gene. The ends were cut back, 4 bases at V and 1 base at J, with 8 bases in the middle. CDR3 in amino acids: CASSPWESYEQYF. CDR3 DNA sequence: TGCGCCAGCAGCCCCTGGGAGTCCTACGAGCAGTACTTC.

The chain employs TRBV27 and TRBJ1-2; no clear D gene. The V and J ends lost 4 bases and 4 bases respectively, with 13 bases between them. CDR1 MNHEY and CDR2 SMNVEV come from the germline V gene (reference sequence). The CDR3 totals 14 residues. The CDR3 sequence is CASSWAPAGYGYTF. The CDR3 bases are TGTGCCAGCAGTTGGGCCCCGGCTGGCTATGGCTACACCTTC.

V gene TRBV29-1 combines with J gene TRBJ2-2; 7 bases agree with TRBD2. The V gene end was trimmed by 7 bases and the J gene end by 6 bases; junction bases not matched to a gene: 5. The CDR3 is made up of 12 amino acids. Germline CDR1 reads SQVTM; CDR2 reads ANQGSEA. CDR3 coding DNA: TGCAGCGCCTCGACTAGCCCCGGGGAGCTGTTTTTT. It specifies CSASTSPGELFF.

The V gene is TRBV20-1, the J gene TRBJ2-4; D possibly corresponds to TRBD2 (5 bases). V lost 2 bases and J 4 bases, leaving 15 bases between the germline ends. In germline, CDR1 is DFQATT, CDR2 SNEGSKA (reference sequence). CDR3 length: 15 residues. The CDR3 region has the DNA TGCAGTGCTAGAACGATTGGGGAGTGGAAAAACATTCAGTACTTC. Amino acid sequence: CSARTIGEWKNIQYF.

This rearrangement joins TRBV4-1 to TRBJ2-3; no clear D gene. Germline V gene lookup returns CDR1 MGHRA and CDR2 YSYEKL. V was trimmed by 4 bases and J by 0 bases, leaving 11 bases between them. The CDR3 contains 15 residues. Here the CDR3 DNA reads TGCGCCAGCAGCCCGGTCGAAGCTAGCACAGATACGCAGTATTTT. This translates into CASSPVEASTDTQYF.

The V call is TRBV4-1, the J call TRBJ1-2, with D possibly being TRBD1 (5 bases). This CDR3 region has 18 residues. The germline gives CDR1 MGHRA, CDR2 YSYEKL. V was pared by 5 bases and J by 1 base, with 23 bases between. CDR3 sequence (DNA): TGCGCCAGCAGCTACAGATTCTTCGGACAACCAGATAACTATGGCTACACCTTC. It translates to CASSYRFFGQPDNYGYTF.

V usage is TRBV20-1 and J usage is TRBJ2-1, with 14 bases that match TRBD2. CDR3 size: 20 residues. Germline trimming cut 3 bases from V and 0 bases from J; bases unmatched to any gene: 13. Germline V gene data show CDR1 as DFQATT and CDR2 as SNEGSKA (reference sequence). CDR3 in amino acids: CSARALGTSGGWSSYNEQFF. The CDR3 DNA follows: TGCAGTGCTAGGGCCCTAGGGACTAGCGGGGGTTGGTCCTCCTACAATGAGCAGTTCTTC.